This T cell receptor beta chain was obtained from a study of CD8+CD57+ T cells in acquired aplastic anemia (dated by TCRdb to about 2018). Regarding the study in general: Extracted DNA from sorted CD4+ and CD8+ cells averaged approximately 3 ug, ranging from roughly 0.17 to 27.4 ug. CD8+CD57+ expansion was defined as a frequency above the mean frequency observed in healthy subjects.

Overall results and qualifications from the work: No significant difference in CD8+ Simpson's diversity was found between patients and healthy controls (P=0.060). Fewer than 30 CD8+ CDR3 sequences were found in both patients and controls but appeared to be highly expressed in patients and within the immunodominant clones of the patients.

TCR beta VDJ combination and CDR3 sequence profiling used genomic DNA as the template. An Illumina HiSeq 2000 was the platform used for TCR repertoire sequencing. On the study's bioinformatics: TRBV/TRBJ rearrangement plots, CDR3 size and DJ length profiles, and Simpson's diversity index were used to assess repertoires. The most abundant DNA sequence in the deep sequencing data was taken as the immunodominant clone. CDR3 amino acid sequences were screened for sharing across subjects and compared with published repertoires and the VDJdb database. The public reads were run again by TCRdb, first through fastp at Q25 and then through MiXCR, and only productive beta chains were kept. Rows are combined by CDR3 protein, so each entry shows the most common genes and DNA. The V and J calls here are based on TCRdb, not the publication. This sample gives 160,000 or so distinct CDR3 sequences in total; 47% of them show up just once. The ten largest clones represent 2.5% to 3.5% of the sample.

This clonotype was detected a few times. The target of this receptor is not known. Base quality data are lacking; no much larger clone is found one base away. Expansion of CD8+CD57+ cells had been shown by flow cytometry in the patients chosen for sequencing. Every patient had a diagnosis of severe acquired aplastic anemia based on International Study of Aplastic Anemia and Agranulocytosis and Camitta criteria. No patient had received any therapy when blood was sampled. In this study, sorted CD4+ and CD8+ T cells from the blood of healthy subjects and of severe aplastic anemia patients had their TCR repertoires deep-sequenced. In the USA, patient enrollment took place under clinicaltrials.gov protocols 00001620, 01623167, 00001397, 00071045, 00081523 and 00961064. Ficoll-Paque density gradient centrifugation was used to isolate peripheral blood mononuclear cells. Before DNA extraction, CD4+ and CD8+ T cells were sorted by FACS or by magnetic beads.

The junction shows trimming of 0 bases on V and 2 bases on J, plus 14 bases between the germline ends. The cysteine opens and the phenylalanine closes a CDR3 of 15 amino acids. Only the CDR3 region is kept as DNA, spanning 45 bases read in frame from base 1. CDR1 and CDR2 were assigned from the germline V gene as SQVTM and ANQGSEA. The rearrangement combines TRBV29-1 with TRBJ2-7, with no D gene named confidently. The sequencing sample was made of sorted CD4+, CD8+, or CD8+CD57+ T cells (not recorded which) from PBMCs. The clonotype originates from a human donor with aplastic anemia. This receptor has the CDR3 CSVEDRAGPTYEQYF. The nucleotides read TGCAGCGTTGAAGATCGCGCAGGCCCAACCTACGAGCAGTACTTC.